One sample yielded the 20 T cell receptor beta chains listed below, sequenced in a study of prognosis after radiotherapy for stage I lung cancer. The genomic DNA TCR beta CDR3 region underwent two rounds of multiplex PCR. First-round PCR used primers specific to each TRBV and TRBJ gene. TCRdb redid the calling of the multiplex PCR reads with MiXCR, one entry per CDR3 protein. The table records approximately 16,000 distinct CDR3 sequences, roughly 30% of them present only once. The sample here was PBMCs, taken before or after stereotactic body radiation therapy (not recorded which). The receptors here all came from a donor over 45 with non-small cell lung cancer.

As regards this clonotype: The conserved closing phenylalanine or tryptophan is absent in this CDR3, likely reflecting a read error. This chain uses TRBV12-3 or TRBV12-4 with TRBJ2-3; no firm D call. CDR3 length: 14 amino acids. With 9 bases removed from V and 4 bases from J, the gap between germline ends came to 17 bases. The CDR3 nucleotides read TGTGCCAGAACCCAGCTCCCTCGGGCAGATACGCAGTATTAT. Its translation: CARTQLPRADTQYY.

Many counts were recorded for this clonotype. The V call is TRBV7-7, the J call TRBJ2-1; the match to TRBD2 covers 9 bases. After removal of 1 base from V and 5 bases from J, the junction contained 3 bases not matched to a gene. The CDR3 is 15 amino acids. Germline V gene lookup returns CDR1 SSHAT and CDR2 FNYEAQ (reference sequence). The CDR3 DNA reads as TGTGCCAGCAGCTTAGTGGCGGGAGGGAACAATGAGCAGTTCTTC. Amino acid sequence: CASSLVAGGNNEQFF.

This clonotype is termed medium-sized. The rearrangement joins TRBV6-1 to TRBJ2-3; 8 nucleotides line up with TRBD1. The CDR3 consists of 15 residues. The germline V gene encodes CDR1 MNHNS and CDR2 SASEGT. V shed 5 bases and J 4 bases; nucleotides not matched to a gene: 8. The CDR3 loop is CASSNDRGGADTQYF. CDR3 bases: TGTGCCAGCAGTAACGACAGGGGTGGCGCAGATACGCAGTATTTT.

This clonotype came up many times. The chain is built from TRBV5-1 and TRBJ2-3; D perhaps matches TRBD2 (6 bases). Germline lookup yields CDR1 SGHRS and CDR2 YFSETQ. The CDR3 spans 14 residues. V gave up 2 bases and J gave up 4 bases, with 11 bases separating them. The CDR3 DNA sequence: TGCGCCAGCAGCTTTAATCTAGCGTCAGATACGCAGTATTTT. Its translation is CASSFNLASDTQYF.

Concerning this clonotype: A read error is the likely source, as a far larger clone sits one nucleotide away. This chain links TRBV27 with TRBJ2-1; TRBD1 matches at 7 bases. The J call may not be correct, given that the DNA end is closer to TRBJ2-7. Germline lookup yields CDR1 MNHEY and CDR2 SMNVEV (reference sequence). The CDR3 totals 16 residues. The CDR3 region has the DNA TGTGCCAGCAGACTTATGCTACCAGGGGGAGTGCACGAGCAGTACTTC. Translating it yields CASRLMLPGGVHEQYF.

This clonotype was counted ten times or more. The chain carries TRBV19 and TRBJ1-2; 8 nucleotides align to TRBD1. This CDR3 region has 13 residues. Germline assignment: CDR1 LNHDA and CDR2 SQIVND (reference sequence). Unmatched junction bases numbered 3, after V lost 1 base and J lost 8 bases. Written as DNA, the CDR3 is TGTGCCAGTAGTATAGTAACAGGGGGAGGCTACACCTTC. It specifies CASSIVTGGGYTF.

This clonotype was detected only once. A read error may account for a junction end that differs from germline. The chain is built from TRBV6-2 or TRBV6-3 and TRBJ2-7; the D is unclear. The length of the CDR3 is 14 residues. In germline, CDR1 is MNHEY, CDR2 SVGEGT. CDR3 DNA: TGTGCCAGCAGTTATACTACAAACTCCTACGAGCATTACTTC. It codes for CASSYTTNSYEHYF.

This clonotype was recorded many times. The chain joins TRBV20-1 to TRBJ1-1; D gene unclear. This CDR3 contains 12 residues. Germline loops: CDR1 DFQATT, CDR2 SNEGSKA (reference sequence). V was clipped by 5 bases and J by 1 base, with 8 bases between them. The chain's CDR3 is CSAVEPNTEAFF. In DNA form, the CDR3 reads TGCAGTGCTGTTGAACCGAACACTGAAGCTTTCTTT.

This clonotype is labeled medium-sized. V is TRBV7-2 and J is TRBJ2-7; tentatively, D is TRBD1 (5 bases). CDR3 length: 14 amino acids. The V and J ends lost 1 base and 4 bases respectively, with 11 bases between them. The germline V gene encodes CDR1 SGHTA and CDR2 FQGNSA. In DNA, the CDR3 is TGTGCCAGCAGCTTAGTAAGCCAGGGTTACGAGCAGTACTTC. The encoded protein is CASSLVSQGYEQYF.

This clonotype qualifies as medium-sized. The CDR3 DNA is TGTGCCAGCAGCCCCACGGGGGAGTCCCATGGCTACACCTTC. This gives the protein CASSPTGESHGYTF. V usage is TRBV12-3 or TRBV12-4 and J usage is TRBJ1-2; D may be TRBD1 (5 bases). This CDR3 is built from 14 residues. V was clipped by 6 bases and J by 6 bases, with 17 bases between them.

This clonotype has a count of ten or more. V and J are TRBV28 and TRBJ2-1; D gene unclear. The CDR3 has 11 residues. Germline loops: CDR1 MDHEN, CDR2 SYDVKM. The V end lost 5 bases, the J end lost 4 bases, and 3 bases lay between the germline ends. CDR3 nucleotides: TGTGCCAGCAGTCCGTACAATGAGCAGTTCTTC. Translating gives CASSPYNEQFF.

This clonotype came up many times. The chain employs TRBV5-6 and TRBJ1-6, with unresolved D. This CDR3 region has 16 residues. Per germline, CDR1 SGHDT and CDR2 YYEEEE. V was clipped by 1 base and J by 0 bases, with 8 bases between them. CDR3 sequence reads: CASSLPGSSYNSPLHF. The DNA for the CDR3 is TGTGCCAGCAGCTTGCCCGGAAGCTCCTATAATTCACCCCTCCACTTT.

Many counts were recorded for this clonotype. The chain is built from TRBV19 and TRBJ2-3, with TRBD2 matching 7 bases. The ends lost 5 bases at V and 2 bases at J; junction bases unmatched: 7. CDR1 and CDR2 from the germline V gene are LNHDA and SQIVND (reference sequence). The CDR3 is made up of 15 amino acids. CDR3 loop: CASSGREGFTDTQYF. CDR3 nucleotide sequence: TGTGCCAGTAGTGGGAGGGAGGGATTCACAGATACGCAGTATTTT.

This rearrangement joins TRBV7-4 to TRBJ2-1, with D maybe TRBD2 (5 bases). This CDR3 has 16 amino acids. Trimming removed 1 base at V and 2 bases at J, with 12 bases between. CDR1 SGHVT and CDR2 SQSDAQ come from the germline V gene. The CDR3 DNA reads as TGTGCCAGCAGCTTAGGTGCGAGGGCCACCTACAATGAGCAGTTCTTC. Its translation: CASSLGARATYNEQFF.

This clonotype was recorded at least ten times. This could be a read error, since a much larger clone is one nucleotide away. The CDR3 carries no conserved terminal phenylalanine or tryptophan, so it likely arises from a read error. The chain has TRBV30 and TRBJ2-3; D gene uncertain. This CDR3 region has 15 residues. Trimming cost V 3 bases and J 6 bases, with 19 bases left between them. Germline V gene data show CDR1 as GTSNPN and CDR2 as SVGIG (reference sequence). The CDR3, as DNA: TGTGCCTGGAGGCCTGGACCCTCGCACGCCGATACGCAGTATTCT. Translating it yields CAWRPGPSHADTQYS.

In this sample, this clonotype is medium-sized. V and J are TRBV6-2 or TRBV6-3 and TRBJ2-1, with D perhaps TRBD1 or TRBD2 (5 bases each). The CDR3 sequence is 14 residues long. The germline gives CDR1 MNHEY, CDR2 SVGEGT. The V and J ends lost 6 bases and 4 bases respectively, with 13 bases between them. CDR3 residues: CASSRDLEYNEQFF. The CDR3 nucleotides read TGTGCCAGCAGCAGGGACCTCGAGTACAATGAGCAGTTCTTC.

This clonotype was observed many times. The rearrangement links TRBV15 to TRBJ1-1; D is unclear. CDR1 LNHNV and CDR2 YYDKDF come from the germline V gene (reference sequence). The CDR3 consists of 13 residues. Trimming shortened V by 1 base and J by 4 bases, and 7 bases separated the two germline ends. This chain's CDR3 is CATSRVLGTEAFF. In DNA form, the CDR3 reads TGTGCCACCAGCAGAGTGTTGGGCACTGAAGCTTTCTTT.

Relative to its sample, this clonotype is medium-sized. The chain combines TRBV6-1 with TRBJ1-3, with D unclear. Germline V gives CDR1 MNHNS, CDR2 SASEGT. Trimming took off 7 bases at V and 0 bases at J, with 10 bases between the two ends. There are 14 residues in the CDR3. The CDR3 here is CASTSASSGNTIYF. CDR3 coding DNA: TGTGCCAGCACCTCTGCTAGCTCTGGAAACACCATATATTTT.

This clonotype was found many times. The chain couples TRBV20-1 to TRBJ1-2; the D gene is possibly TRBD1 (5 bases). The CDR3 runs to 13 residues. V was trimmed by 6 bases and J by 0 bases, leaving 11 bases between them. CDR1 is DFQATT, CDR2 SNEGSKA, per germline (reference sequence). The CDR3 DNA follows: TGCAGTGCCCGAGAGGGGTCTAACTATGGCTACACCTTC. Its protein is CSAREGSNYGYTF.

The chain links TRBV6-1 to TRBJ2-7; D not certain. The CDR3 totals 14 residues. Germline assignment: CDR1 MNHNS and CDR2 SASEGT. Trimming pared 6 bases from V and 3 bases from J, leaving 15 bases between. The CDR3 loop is CASSDWAEFYEQYF. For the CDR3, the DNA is TGTGCCAGCAGCGACTGGGCCGAGTTCTACGAGCAGTACTTC.